This record covers a single T cell receptor (beta chain). The antigen remains undetermined. The data were obtained in a study of cytomegalovirus exposure and HLA in healthy donors. The study, taken as a whole, reports: The records held CMV serostatus as the only immune exposure information. It was assumed in the presence/absence analyses that sequencing depth was roughly uniform across donors. When a later analysis compared HLA-associated TCR beta chains with equally common others, the HLA-associated chains turned out to be more clonally expanded and to have lower generation probabilities. Earlier findings revealed that most TCR beta V segments proved productive either about 87% or about 30% of the time.

The ends lost 5 bases at V and 4 bases at J; junction bases unmatched: 5. Germline V gives CDR1 SEHNR, CDR2 FQNEAQ (reference sequence). There are 15 residues in the CDR3. The PCR was carried out with 60 Vbeta primers and 13 Jbeta primers. Repertoires were generated with immunoSEQ multiplex PCR, while TCRdb's copy carries only in-frame clones and drops some. The repertoire consists of over 45,000 clones, with over 75% occurring once and the leading ten covering 2% to 2.5%. Sequencing used PBMCs. This chain uses TRBV7-9 with TRBJ1-4, with 9 bases matching TRBD1. The sequence was obtained from a boy under 18 in good health and CMV-seropositive. CDR3 residues: CASSPQGAYNEKLFF. The CDR3 region has the DNA TGTGCCAGCAGCCCACAGGGGGCCTATAATGAAAAACTGTTTTTT.